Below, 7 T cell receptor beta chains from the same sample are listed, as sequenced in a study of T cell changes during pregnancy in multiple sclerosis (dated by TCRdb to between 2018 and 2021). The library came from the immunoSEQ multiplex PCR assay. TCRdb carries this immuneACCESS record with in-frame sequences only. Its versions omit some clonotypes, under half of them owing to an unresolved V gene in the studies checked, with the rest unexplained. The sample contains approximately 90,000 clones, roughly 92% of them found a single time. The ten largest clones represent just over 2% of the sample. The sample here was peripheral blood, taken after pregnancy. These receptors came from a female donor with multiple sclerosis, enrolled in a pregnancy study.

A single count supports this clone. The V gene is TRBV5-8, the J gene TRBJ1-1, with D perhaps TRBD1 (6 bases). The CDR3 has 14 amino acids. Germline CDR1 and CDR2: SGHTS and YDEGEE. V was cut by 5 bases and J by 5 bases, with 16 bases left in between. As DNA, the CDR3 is TGTGCCAGCAGACATAGGGGGAAAAAGACTGAAGCTTTCTTT. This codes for CASRHRGKKTEAFF.

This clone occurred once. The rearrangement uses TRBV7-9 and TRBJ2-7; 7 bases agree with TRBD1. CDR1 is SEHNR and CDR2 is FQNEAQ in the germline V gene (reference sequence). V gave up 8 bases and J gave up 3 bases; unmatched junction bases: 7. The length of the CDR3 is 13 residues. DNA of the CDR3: TGTGCCAGCGGACGAGGGGGCAGCTACGAGCAGTACTTC. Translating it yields CASGRGGSYEQYF.

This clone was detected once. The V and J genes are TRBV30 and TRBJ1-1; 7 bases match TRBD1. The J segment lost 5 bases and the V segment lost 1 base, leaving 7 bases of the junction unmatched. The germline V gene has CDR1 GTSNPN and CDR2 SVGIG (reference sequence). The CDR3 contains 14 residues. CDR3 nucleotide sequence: TGTGCCTGGAGTGCGGGGACAGTTGGGACTGAAGCTTTCTTT. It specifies CAWSAGTVGTEAFF.

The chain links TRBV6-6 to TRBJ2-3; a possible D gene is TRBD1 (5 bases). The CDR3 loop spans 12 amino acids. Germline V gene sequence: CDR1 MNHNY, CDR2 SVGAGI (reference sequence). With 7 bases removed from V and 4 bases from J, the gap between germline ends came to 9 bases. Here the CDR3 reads CASTGAADTQYF. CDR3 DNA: TGTGCCAGCACTGGGGCCGCAGATACGCAGTATTTT.

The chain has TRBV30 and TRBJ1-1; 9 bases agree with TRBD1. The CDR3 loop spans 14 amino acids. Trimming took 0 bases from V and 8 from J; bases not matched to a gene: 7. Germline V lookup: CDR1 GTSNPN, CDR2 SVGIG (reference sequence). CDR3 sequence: CAWSVQGGTGEAFF. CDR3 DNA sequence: TGTGCCTGGAGTGTACAAGGGGGGACAGGGGAAGCTTTCTTT.

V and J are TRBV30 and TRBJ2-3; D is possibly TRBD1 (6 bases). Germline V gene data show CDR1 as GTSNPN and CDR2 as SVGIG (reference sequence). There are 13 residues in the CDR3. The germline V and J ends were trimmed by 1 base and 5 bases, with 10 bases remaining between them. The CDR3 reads CAWSGQERDTQYF. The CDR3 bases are TGTGCCTGGAGTGGACAGGAAAGAGATACGCAGTATTTT.

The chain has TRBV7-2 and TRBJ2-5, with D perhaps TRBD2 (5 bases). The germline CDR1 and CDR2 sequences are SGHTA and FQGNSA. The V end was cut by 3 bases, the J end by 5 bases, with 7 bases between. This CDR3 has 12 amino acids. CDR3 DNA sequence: TGTGCCAGCAGCTTTAGGAGGGAGACCCAGTACTTC. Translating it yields CASSFRRETQYF.